A single sample is the source of the 6 T cell receptor beta chains below, sequenced in a study of brain metastases from non-small cell lung cancer. TCRdb's copy holds only in-frame clones and misses some; the assay was immunoSEQ multiplex PCR. The sample consists of a few thousand clones, around 90% of them appearing once. Source material: primary lung tumor tissue. The origin of the receptors is a donor aged 40 or over with non-small cell lung cancer.

The V gene is TRBV7-9, the J gene TRBJ1-1; D is possibly TRBD1 (5 bases). Germline CDR1 SEHNR, CDR2 FQNEAQ (reference sequence). CDR3 length: 14 amino acids. The V end was cut by 1 base, the J end by 4 bases, with 10 bases between. The CDR3 region is CASSLVPGTTEAFF. CDR3 bases: TGTGCCAGCAGCTTAGTCCCCGGGACCACTGAAGCTTTCTTT.

The gene calls are TRBV5-1 and TRBJ2-5, with D possibly being TRBD1 (6 bases). CDR1 and CDR2 (germline): SGHRS, YFSETQ. The CDR3 is made up of 16 amino acids. Trimming removed 0 bases from V and 4 bases from J, with 16 bases in between. The CDR3 loop reads CASSLEQGRGSETQYF. In nucleotides, the CDR3 is TGCGCCAGCAGCTTGGAGCAGGGCAGGGGATCAGAGACCCAGTACTTC.

The chain employs TRBV28 and TRBJ2-6; 10 nucleotides match TRBD1. Looked up from germline, CDR1 is MDHEN and CDR2 is SYDVKM. Unmatched junction bases numbered 3, after V lost 5 bases and J lost 2 bases. The CDR3 is made up of 16 amino acids. Written as DNA, the CDR3 is TGTGCCAGCAGTAGACAGGGGGCCACTGGGGCCAACGTCCTGACTTTC. Encoded protein: CASSRQGATGANVLTF.

This clone was detected only once. The genes are TRBV5-1 and TRBJ1-2; D possibly corresponds to TRBD1 (5 bases). Trimming stripped 2 bases from V and 6 bases from J, with 11 bases between. This CDR3 has 13 amino acids. The V gene's germline CDR1 is SGHRS and CDR2 YFSETQ. The CDR3 coding sequence is TGCGCCAGCAGCTTCGCCTCGGGGGATGGCTACACCTTC. Its protein is CASSFASGDGYTF.

This clone appeared a few times. The chain links TRBV5-6 to TRBJ2-7; TRBD2 agrees at 7 bases. The CDR3 consists of 15 residues. Germline-derived CDR1 and CDR2 are SGHDT and YYEEEE. Trimming removed 1 base from V and 3 bases from J; junction bases left unmatched: 7. The CDR3 sequence: CASSLWGGSNYEQYF. CDR3 nucleotide sequence: TGTGCCAGCAGCTTGTGGGGGGGTTCGAACTACGAGCAGTACTTC.

The chain recombines TRBV27 with TRBJ1-5, with 9 bases fitting TRBD1. V lost 5 bases and J lost 6; bases outside the gene matches: 11. This CDR3 is 16 amino acids long. Germline V lookup: CDR1 MNHEY, CDR2 SMNVEV (reference sequence). CDR3 sequence: CASSDGGQGRGQPQHF. The CDR3 nucleotides are TGTGCCAGCAGTGACGGGGGACAGGGTAGGGGTCAGCCCCAGCATTTT.